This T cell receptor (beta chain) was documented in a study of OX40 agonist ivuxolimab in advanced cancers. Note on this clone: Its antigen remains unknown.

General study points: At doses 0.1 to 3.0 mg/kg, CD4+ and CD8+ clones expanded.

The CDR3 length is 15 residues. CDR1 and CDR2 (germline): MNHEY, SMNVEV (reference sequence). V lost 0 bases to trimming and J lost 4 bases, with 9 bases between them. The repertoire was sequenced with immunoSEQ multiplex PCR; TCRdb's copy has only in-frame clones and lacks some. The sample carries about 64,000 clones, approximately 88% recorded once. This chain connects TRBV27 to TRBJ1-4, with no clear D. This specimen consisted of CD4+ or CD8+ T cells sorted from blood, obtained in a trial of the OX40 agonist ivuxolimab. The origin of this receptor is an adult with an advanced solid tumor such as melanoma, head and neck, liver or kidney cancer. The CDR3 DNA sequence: TGTGCCAGCAGTTTATCCGGTCTTGGTAATGAAAAACTGTTTTTT. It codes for CASSLSGLGNEKLFF. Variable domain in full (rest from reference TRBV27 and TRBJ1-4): EAQVTQNPRYLITVTGKKLTVTCSQNMNHEYMSWYRQDPGLGLRQIYYSMNVEVTDKGDVPEGYKVSRKEKRNFPLILESPSPNQTSLYFCASSLSGLGNEKLFFGSGTQLSVL.